This T cell receptor (beta chain) was recorded in a study of cytomegalovirus exposure and HLA in healthy donors. On this clone: What it binds is unknown.

General observations from the study: From TCR beta sequences, most subjects' HLA-A and HLA-B alleles were reportedly predicted accurately. V- and J-gene trimming of TCR beta was linked (in a later analysis) to a missense DCLRE1C variant.

A multiplex PCR was run with 60 Vbeta primers and 13 Jbeta primers. Sequencing used immunoSEQ multiplex PCR; TCRdb keeps in-frame clones, though not all of them. The repertoire holds around 150,000 clones, with about 80% as singletons. Sequences were obtained from PBMCs. The receptor was derived from a man aged 18 to 30 in good health and CMV-seropositive.

The CDR3 here is CASMRESSYNEQFF. Here the CDR3 DNA reads TGTGCCAGCATGCGGGAGAGCTCCTACAATGAGCAGTTCTTC. The chain uses TRBV2 and TRBJ2-1, with 7 bases matching TRBD2. V trimming: 7 bases; J trimming: 0 bases; junction bases outside the gene matches: 3. The CDR3 runs to 14 residues. Germline CDR1 reads SNHLY; CDR2 reads FYNNEI.